Listed here are 16 T cell receptor beta chains from one sample, sequenced in a study of cytomegalovirus exposure and HLA in healthy donors. It was with 60 Vbeta and 13 Jbeta primers that the PCR ran. Measured with immunoSEQ multiplex PCR; TCRdb has only the in-frame clones, and not every one. The sample lists over 50,000 clones; approximately 80% were seen once. What was sequenced was PBMCs. These receptors all stem from a man in his forties or fifties in good health and CMV-seronegative.

The chain couples TRBV2 to TRBJ1-5, with D possibly TRBD1 on 6 matching bases. This CDR3 spans 15 amino acids. In germline, CDR1 is SNHLY, CDR2 FYNNEI. Trimming removed 3 bases at V and 2 bases at J, with 11 bases between. CDR3 sequence: CASSEQGMGNQPQHF. In DNA form, the CDR3 reads TGTGCCAGCAGTGAGCAGGGGATGGGCAATCAGCCCCAGCATTTT.

The rearrangement joins TRBV19 to TRBJ2-7; 7 bases fit TRBD1. V shed 5 bases, J shed 2 bases, and the junction held 9 bases outside the gene matches. Germline CDR1 LNHDA, CDR2 SQIVND (reference sequence). The length of the CDR3 is 15 residues. CDR3 in DNA: TGTGCCAGTAGTCAGCGGACAGGAGCTACCTACGAGCAGTACTTC. This codes for CASSQRTGATYEQYF.

This clone was picked up one time. The chain combines TRBV30 with TRBJ2-7; tentatively, D is TRBD1 (6 bases). This CDR3 has 14 amino acids. Per the germline V gene, CDR1 is GTSNPN and CDR2 is SVGIG (reference sequence). Deletions cut 1 base from V and 5 bases from J, with 15 bases between. CDR3 bases: TGTGCCTGGAGTGGTCCAGGGGCAACGAACGAGCAGTACTTC. Translated: CAWSGPGATNEQYF.

About this clone itself: The same CDR3 is also encoded by other DNA sequences in this sample. The chain links TRBV5-1 to TRBJ2-1; D gene unclear. V was shortened by 0 bases and J by 0 bases, with 7 bases between the two germline ends. The CDR3 is made up of 15 amino acids. The germline V gene has CDR1 SGHRS and CDR2 YFSETQ. CDR3: CASSLVGSSYNEQFF. CDR3 DNA sequence: TGCGCCAGCAGCTTGGTCGGTAGCTCCTACAATGAGCAGTTCTTC. The whole variable domain, remainder taken from reference TRBV5-1 and TRBJ2-1, is KAGVTQTPRYLIKTRGQQVTLSCSPISGHRSVSWYQQTPGQGLQFLFEYFSETQRNKGNFPGRFSGRQFSNSRSEMNVSTLELGDSALYLCASSLVGSSYNEQFFGPGTRLTVL.

The chain couples TRBV7-2 to TRBJ2-7, with D perhaps matching TRBD1 (5 bases). Germline assignment: CDR1 SGHTA and CDR2 FQGNSA. V was trimmed by 8 bases and J by 3 bases, leaving 11 bases between them. CDR3 length: 12 amino acids. CDR3 protein: CASGQGNYEQYF. As DNA, the CDR3 is TGTGCCAGCGGCCAGGGTAACTACGAGCAGTACTTC.

The gene calls are TRBV18 and TRBJ2-2; no definite D call. V was trimmed by 0 bases and J by 0 bases, leaving 17 bases between them. Germline assignment: CDR1 KGHSH and CDR2 LQKENI. The CDR3 is made up of 19 amino acids. In DNA, the CDR3 is TGTGCCAGCTCACCACCTTTTCGACGGAGATTTACGAACACCGGGGAGCTGTTTTTT. Protein: CASSPPFRRRFTNTGELFF.

This clone was seen more than once but under ten times. The J gene is TRBJ2-7, the V gene TRBV6-9, with 7 bases fitting TRBD2. V gave up 0 bases and J gave up 5 bases; unmatched junction bases: 7. CDR1 MNHGY and CDR2 SVAAGI come from the germline V gene. CDR3 length: 15 amino acids. CDR3 region: CASSYSGEGGHEQYF. The CDR3 region has the DNA TGTGCCAGCAGTTATTCTGGGGAGGGTGGACACGAGCAGTACTTC.

This clone has a single count. V usage is TRBV30 and J usage is TRBJ2-7, with 9 bases lining up with TRBD1. Trimming removed 1 base from V and 11 bases from J; junction bases left unmatched: 6. CDR3 length: 12 residues. CDR1 and CDR2 from the germline V gene are GTSNPN and SVGIG (reference sequence). The CDR3 nucleotides are TGTGCCTGGAGTGAGGGACAGGGTAACGAGTACTTC. Protein: CAWSEGQGNEYF.

A single count supports this clone. CDR3 residues: CASSPGTGYTNSPLHF. CDR3 nucleotide sequence: TGTGCCAGCAGCCCTGGGACAGGATATACCAATTCACCCCTCCACTTT. The V and J genes are TRBV7-9 and TRBJ1-6; 8 nucleotides match TRBD1. Germline V gives CDR1 SEHNR, CDR2 FQNEAQ (reference sequence). The CDR3 consists of 16 residues. Trimming at V came to 5 bases and at J to 7 bases, leaving 10 bases not matched to a gene.

This clone was seen a few times. This chain uses TRBV4-2 with TRBJ1-6, with D possibly being TRBD1 (6 bases). V shed 6 bases and J shed 3 bases, with 12 bases lying between them. Germline CDR1 and CDR2: LGHNA and YNFKEQ. The CDR3 runs 15 residues. The CDR3 loop is CASRRTVDYNSPLHF. The CDR3 bases are TGTGCCAGCAGGAGGACAGTAGACTATAATTCACCCCTCCACTTT.

This clone occurred a few times. The rearrangement joins TRBV11-3 to TRBJ2-3; D might be TRBD2 (6 bases). The CDR3 consists of 12 residues. The ends were cut back, 4 bases at V and 8 bases at J, with 10 bases in the middle. Germline CDR1 reads SGHNT; CDR2 reads YENEEA. The CDR3: CASSSAAGTQYF. The CDR3 region has the DNA TGTGCCAGCAGCTCTGCAGCGGGTACGCAGTATTTT. Together with reference TRBV11-3 and TRBJ2-3, the CDR3 gives the full variable domain: EAGVVQSPRYKIIEKKQPVAFWCNPISGHNTLYWYLQNLGQGPELLIRYENEEAVDDSQLPKDRFSAERLKGVDSTLKIQPAELGDSAVYLCASSSAAGTQYFGPGTRLTVL.

J is TRBJ1-2 and V is TRBV6-1, with TRBD1 matching over 8 bases. The CDR3 covers 12 residues. CDR1 MNHNS and CDR2 SASEGT come from the germline V gene. V gave up 5 bases and J gave up 8 bases; unmatched junction bases: 4. The CDR3 DNA reads TGTGCCAGCAGTAGGACAGGGTACGGCTACACCTTC. This codes for CASSRTGYGYTF.

This clone was seen a single time. The chain joins TRBV27 to TRBJ1-6, with 7 nucleotides matching TRBD1. CDR1 MNHEY and CDR2 SMNVEV come from the germline V gene (reference sequence). The CDR3 length is 14 residues. After removal of 5 bases from V and 10 bases from J, the junction contained 8 bases not matched to a gene. As DNA, the CDR3 is TGTGCCAGCAGTATCAACAGGGGAAAGTCACCCCTCCACTTT. It encodes CASSINRGKSPLHF.

The chain joins TRBV30 to TRBJ1-4, with D tentatively TRBD1 (6 bases). V lost 3 bases to trimming and J lost 8 bases, with 16 bases between them. Germline V gene lookup returns CDR1 GTSNPN and CDR2 SVGIG (reference sequence). CDR3 length equals 14 residues. In DNA, the CDR3 is TGTGCCTGGAGATCAGGGGTATCGGGCGAAAAACTGTTTTTT. Translation: CAWRSGVSGEKLFF.

This sequence joins TRBV5-1 and TRBJ1-1, with D unresolved. The CDR3 has 15 residues. Germline CDR1 and CDR2: SGHRS and YFSETQ. Trimming shortened V by 4 bases and J by 0 bases, and 13 bases separated the two germline ends. The CDR3 DNA sequence: TGCGCCAGCAGCCAAACGACGACTATGAACACTGAAGCTTTCTTT. Its translation: CASSQTTTMNTEAFF.

The chain combines TRBV4-3 with TRBJ2-3; possible D gene TRBD1, 6 bases. The germline V gene encodes CDR1 LGHNA and CDR2 YSLEER. The V and J ends lost 0 bases and 6 bases respectively, with 16 bases between them. This CDR3 comprises 16 residues. CDR3 sequence: CASSQELGLTGDTQYF. The CDR3 coding sequence is TGCGCCAGCAGCCAAGAGTTGGGGCTAACAGGGGATACGCAGTATTTT.